The clone carrying this TCR beta chain was seen a single time. This record belongs to a study of blood T cell repertoires in COVID-19. Study details: There were acute and convalescent COVID-19 samples, and they came from the United States, Italy and Spain. The analysed material was cDNA or gDNA that came from T cells, B-cell-depleted T cells, or PBMCs.

CDR1 is SGHNT and CDR2 is YENEEA in the germline V gene. CDR3 length equals 13 residues. Trimming cost V 0 bases and J 6 bases; bases outside gene matches: 2. In the authors' workflow: Estimated nucleated cell counts came from reference gene primer amplification. The assay was immunoSEQ multiplex PCR, and TCRdb's table has in-frame clones only and misses some. Clone size and the V and J calls come from that table; the DNA yielded D and trimming. The sample lists 220,000 or so clones; approximately 84% were seen once. The genes are TRBV11-3 and TRBJ2-7; 7 bases fit TRBD2. The source is a woman aged 25 to 39 who had recovered from COVID-19. What was sequenced was peripheral blood. CDR3 coding DNA: TGTGCCAGCAGCTTAGAGCGGGAGCGCGAGCAGTACTTC. It yields the protein CASSLEREREQYF.